This T cell receptor (beta chain) stems from a study of T cell repertoires in cytomegalovirus infection. TCRdb processed the reads anew with MiXCR; each CDR3 protein has one entry. The sample has roughly 240,000 distinct CDR3 sequences; approximately 6.7% are singletons. Ten or more counts support this clonotype. This CDR3 is built from 14 residues. V lost 4 bases and J 2 bases, leaving 11 bases between the germline ends. Germline CDR1 SGHTA, CDR2 FQGNSA. The receptor's source is a human donor in good health (CMV status not recorded). Some clones in this sample may be carry-over from other donors' samples. The sequencing sample was made of PBMCs. The V call is TRBV7-2, the J call TRBJ2-5; D may correspond to TRBD1 or TRBD2 (5 bases each). The CDR3 DNA reads TGTGCCAGCAGCTCGAGGGGACCTCAAGAGACCCAGTACTTC. Encoded protein: CASSSRGPQETQYF.